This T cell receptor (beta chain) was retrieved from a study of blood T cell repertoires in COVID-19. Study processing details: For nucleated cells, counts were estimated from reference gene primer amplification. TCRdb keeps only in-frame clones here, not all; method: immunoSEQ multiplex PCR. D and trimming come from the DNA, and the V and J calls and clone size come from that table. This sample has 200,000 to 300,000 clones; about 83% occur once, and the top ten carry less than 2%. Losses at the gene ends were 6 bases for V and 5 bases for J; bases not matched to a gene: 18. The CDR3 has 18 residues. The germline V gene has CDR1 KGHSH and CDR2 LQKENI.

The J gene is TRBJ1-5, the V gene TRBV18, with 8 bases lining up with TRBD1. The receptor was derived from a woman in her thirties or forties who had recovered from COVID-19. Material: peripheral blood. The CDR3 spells CASSPTGEILSSHQPQHF. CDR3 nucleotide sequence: TGTGCCAGCTCCCCGACAGGGGAGATCCTTTCATCACATCAGCCCCAGCATTTT.